These 27 T cell receptor beta chains were all obtained from the same sample, sequenced in a study of human T cells and chemical hapten exposure. One entry per CDR3 protein, called by TCRdb with MiXCR from the RACE reads. The profile shows 97,000 or so distinct CDR3 sequences, 27% of them singletons. Time point denoted: patch test 3, about 24 weeks after DPC sensitization. Treatment of the sample: therapeutic diphenylcyclopropenone sensitization with weekly scalp DPC. Here the sequenced sample was whole blood, taken in connection with sensitization to the hapten diphenylcyclopropenone (DPC). All receptors derive from a middle-aged man with alopecia areata. Some clones in this sample may be carry-over from other donors' samples.

This clonotype occurred a few times. The chain has TRBV28 and TRBJ2-6; 7 bases fit TRBD2. Germline trimming cut 5 bases from V and 0 bases from J; bases unmatched to any gene: 7. This CDR3 contains 17 residues. Germline V gene data show CDR1 as MDHEN and CDR2 as SYDVKM. The CDR3 is CASSLSGGGSGANVLTF. The CDR3 DNA reads as TGTGCCAGCAGTCTCTCGGGAGGTGGCTCTGGGGCCAACGTCCTGACTTTC.

Ten or more counts support this clonotype. The genes are TRBV2 and TRBJ2-3, with D hard to call. V was trimmed by 9 bases and J by 1 base, leaving 14 bases between them. Germline loops: CDR1 SNHLY, CDR2 FYNNEI. This CDR3 region has 14 residues. CDR3 protein: CASFQEHGTDTQYF. The DNA for the CDR3 is TGTGCCAGTTTCCAGGAACACGGCACAGATACGCAGTATTTT.

The chain employs TRBV2 and TRBJ2-2; D not resolved. From germline, CDR1 is SNHLY and CDR2 FYNNEI. The V end was cut by 7 bases, the J end by 7 bases, with 16 bases between. CDR3 length: 14 residues. CDR3 region: CASTPGRSSGELFF. The CDR3 region has the DNA TGTGCCAGCACTCCCGGACGTAGCAGCGGGGAGCTGTTTTTT.

In its sample, this clonotype was seen a few times. The gene calls are TRBV29-1 and TRBJ2-3, with 7 bases that match TRBD1. CDR1 is SQVTM and CDR2 is ANQGSEA in the germline V gene. V lost 4 bases to trimming and J lost 0 bases; unmatched junction nucleotides: 7. This CDR3 spans 15 amino acids. The chain's CDR3 is CSVARDSASTDTQYF. CDR3 nucleotides: TGCAGCGTTGCCCGGGACAGTGCTAGCACAGATACGCAGTATTTT.

This clonotype was counted a few times. The chain employs TRBV4-2 and TRBJ2-1, with TRBD1 matching over 7 bases. J lost 3 bases, V lost 4 bases, and 9 bases had no gene match. Germline-derived CDR1 and CDR2 are LGHNA and YNFKEQ. The CDR3 length is 16 residues. The CDR3: CASSPLTGPLYNEQFF. The CDR3 DNA follows: TGTGCCAGCAGCCCTCTGACAGGGCCGCTCTACAATGAGCAGTTCTTC.

This clonotype was seen a handful of times. The chain uses TRBV10-3 and TRBJ2-3; 9 bases line up with TRBD2. Losses at the gene ends were 4 bases for V and 8 bases for J; bases not matched to a gene: 7. Germline V gene data show CDR1 as ENHRY and CDR2 as SYGVKD. The CDR3 is made up of 14 amino acids. For the CDR3, the DNA is TGTGCCATCAGTGCGGGGCGGGAGGGCGTTACGCAGTATTTT. Translated, it gives CAISAGREGVTQYF.

This clonotype was detected only a few times. The chain recombines TRBV6-2 or TRBV6-3 with TRBJ1-5; possible D gene TRBD1, 5 bases. The CDR3 is 15 residues long. Germline loops: CDR1 MNHEY, CDR2 SVGEGT. V lost 0 bases to trimming and J lost 6 bases, with 12 bases between them. The CDR3 loop is CASSYSGTQGQPQHF. The CDR3 DNA is TGTGCCAGCAGTTACTCCGGGACTCAGGGTCAGCCCCAGCATTTT.

The V call is TRBV20-1, the J call TRBJ2-7; 8 bases match TRBD2. Trimming took 6 bases from V and 4 from J; bases not matched to a gene: 35. Germline V gene data show CDR1 as DFQATT and CDR2 as SNEGSKA (reference sequence). This CDR3 has 22 residues. In DNA, the CDR3 is TGCAGTGCCCGACAGAGGACTAGCCCAAACCGAAATCGACCTGAGCCCAATTACGAGCAGTACTTC. Its protein is CSARQRTSPNRNRPEPNYEQYF.

There are a few counts of this clonotype. The J gene is TRBJ2-1, the V gene TRBV24-1, with 7 bases fitting TRBD1. The germline gives CDR1 KGHDR, CDR2 SFDVKD. CDR3 length equals 13 residues. Losses at the gene ends were 4 bases for V and 7 bases for J; bases not matched to a gene: 3. CDR3 region: CATSESRGNEQFF. For the CDR3, the DNA is TGTGCCACCAGTGAGAGCAGGGGGAATGAGCAGTTCTTC.

The V and J genes are TRBV11-3 and TRBJ2-2; D is ambiguous. With 5 bases removed from V and 6 bases from J, the gap between germline ends came to 10 bases. The CDR3 has 13 residues. Germline V gene data show CDR1 as SGHNT and CDR2 as YENEEA. The DNA of the CDR3 is TGTGCCAGCAGCCCACAATGGGCCGGGGAGCTGTTTTTT. Its protein is CASSPQWAGELFF.

Only a few counts were recorded for this clonotype. V is TRBV7-9 and J is TRBJ2-7; tentative D call: TRBD1 (6 bases). V lost 9 bases and J 7 bases, leaving 16 bases between the germline ends. This CDR3 region has 12 residues. Germline V gives CDR1 SEHNR, CDR2 FQNEAQ (reference sequence). This CDR3 is CASQGSEDEQYF. In nucleotides, the CDR3 is TGTGCCAGTCAGGGGTCCGAGGATGAGCAGTACTTC. The entire variable domain, with the rest obtained from reference TRBV7-9 and TRBJ2-7, is as follows: DTGVSQNPRHKITKRGQNVTFRCDPISEHNRLYWYRQTLGQGPEFLTYFQNEAQLEKSRLLSDRFSAERPKGSFSTLEIQRTEQGDSAMYLCASQGSEDEQYFGPGTRLTVT.

V usage is TRBV7-9 and J usage is TRBJ1-1; D remains unclear. Germline lookup yields CDR1 SEHNR and CDR2 FQNEAQ (reference sequence). V was shortened by 2 bases and J by 4 bases, with 8 bases between the two germline ends. The CDR3 length is 13 residues. CDR3 sequence: CASSLSLVTEAFF. The CDR3 DNA reads TGTGCCAGCAGCTTAAGTTTGGTCACTGAAGCTTTCTTT.

The rearrangement uses TRBV15 and TRBJ2-5; D possibly corresponds to TRBD2 (5 bases). Trimming pared 0 bases from V and 5 bases from J, leaving 13 bases between. This CDR3 region has 15 residues. CDR1 is LNHNV, CDR2 YYDKDF, per germline (reference sequence). The CDR3 DNA follows: TGTGCCACCAGCAGAGATCACGGGGATTCGGAGACCCAGTACTTC. This sequence encodes CATSRDHGDSETQYF.

V is TRBV12-3 or TRBV12-4 and J is TRBJ1-1; D unresolved. The CDR3 spans 17 residues. V lost 3 bases to trimming and J lost 0 bases, with 17 bases between them. The CDR3 loop reads CASSFRGSNRMNTEAFF. DNA for the CDR3: TGTGCCAGCAGTTTTCGAGGATCAAATCGCATGAACACTGAAGCTTTCTTT.

This chain links TRBV20-1 with TRBJ1-4; D perhaps matches TRBD1 (5 bases). Germline loops: CDR1 DFQATT, CDR2 SNEGSKA (reference sequence). The CDR3 has 14 residues. Trimming left V 5 bases short and J 7 bases short, with 17 bases between. The CDR3 sequence is CSALRQTNREKLFF. The CDR3 region has the DNA TGCAGTGCTTTGAGACAGACGAATCGTGAAAAACTGTTTTTT.

The chain joins TRBV6-7 to TRBJ2-6, with TRBD1 matching 8 bases. TRBV6-7 is noted as an ORF with a role that remains uncertain. This CDR3 comprises 19 residues. Trimming cost V 0 bases and J 0 bases; bases outside gene matches: 7. CDR3 sequence: CASSYSKTGEASGANVLTF. The DNA for the CDR3 is TGTGCCAGCAGTTACTCTAAGACAGGGGAAGCCTCTGGGGCCAACGTCCTGACTTTC.

A note on this clonotype: One junction end disagrees with the germline gene, perhaps due to a read error. The chain employs TRBV7-3 and TRBJ2-3, with a possible D match to TRBD2 (6 bases). The CDR3 extends over 14 amino acids. Per the germline V gene, CDR1 is SGHTA and CDR2 is FQGTGA. The CDR3 loop is CAGSSEGCTDTQYF. CDR3 nucleotide sequence: TGTGCCGGCAGCTCGGAGGGTTGCACAGATACGCAGTATTTT.

This clonotype was seen only a few times. The chain has TRBV27 and TRBJ2-7; D is undetermined. Germline V gene sequence: CDR1 MNHEY, CDR2 SMNVEV (reference sequence). This CDR3 contains 15 residues. V lost 3 bases, J lost 2 bases, and 14 bases lay in between. The CDR3 loop is CASSFVAASTYEQYF. CDR3 bases: TGTGCCAGCAGTTTCGTAGCTGCTTCCACCTACGAGCAGTACTTC.

This clonotype was seen a handful of times. The chain joins TRBV5-1 to TRBJ2-3, with D perhaps TRBD2 (6 bases). The germline CDR1 and CDR2 sequences are SGHRS and YFSETQ. V dropped 0 bases and J dropped 2 bases, with 10 bases sitting between them. CDR3 length equals 15 residues. CDR3: CASSLAGSSTDTQYF. The DNA of the CDR3 is TGCGCCAGCAGCTTGGCCGGGAGTTCCACAGATACGCAGTATTTT.

The chain recombines TRBV20-1 with TRBJ2-5; 8 bases align to TRBD1. The CDR3 is 17 amino acids. Germline V gene sequence: CDR1 DFQATT, CDR2 SNEGSKA (reference sequence). V trimming: 1 base; J trimming: 4 bases; junction bases outside the gene matches: 14. In DNA, the CDR3 is TGCAGTGCTAGAGTGGGCAGTGGCAGGGGGCAAAGAGAGACCCAGTACTTC. Residues: CSARVGSGRGQRETQYF.

This chain connects TRBV5-4 to TRBJ2-1; 11 bases are a match to TRBD2. The CDR3 consists of 15 residues. The V segment lost 1 base and the J segment 7 bases; nucleotides outside the gene matches: 4. Germline V gene data show CDR1 as SGHNT and CDR2 as YYREEE (reference sequence). Written as DNA, the CDR3 is TGTGCCAGCAGCTTGAATAGCGGGAGGGGTAATGAGCAGTTCTTC. Translation: CASSLNSGRGNEQFF.

The V call is TRBV20-1, the J call TRBJ2-7, with D possibly being TRBD1 (5 bases). The CDR3 is made up of 15 amino acids. Deletions cut 1 base from V and 4 bases from J, with 17 bases between. Germline loops: CDR1 DFQATT, CDR2 SNEGSKA (reference sequence). The CDR3 DNA is TGCAGTGCTAGAGCCCCATGGGGAAAGGGGTACGAGCAGTACTTC. This gives the protein CSARAPWGKGYEQYF.

This clonotype was recorded a few times. V and J are TRBV2 and TRBJ1-6; D is unclear. The V gene lost 6 bases and the J gene lost 0 bases, with 9 bases spanning the gap. The CDR3 length is 15 residues. Germline V gene lookup returns CDR1 SNHLY and CDR2 FYNNEI. CDR3 DNA: TGTGCCAGCAGGCGGGCGAGCTCCTATAATTCACCCCTCCACTTT. This sequence encodes CASRRASSYNSPLHF. Looking up the rest from reference TRBV2 and TRBJ1-6 gives the full variable domain: EPEVTQTPSHQVTQMGQEVILRCVPISNHLYFYWYRQILGQKVEFLVSFYNNEISEKSEIFDDQFSVERPDGSNFTLKIRSTKLEDSAMYFCASRRASSYNSPLHFGNGTRLTVT.

The J gene is TRBJ1-2, the V gene TRBV30; TRBD1 is a possible D gene (5 bases). CDR3 size: 14 residues. Trimming left V 4 bases short and J 6 bases short, with 18 bases between. Germline V gene lookup returns CDR1 GTSNPN and CDR2 SVGIG (reference sequence). CDR3 region: CAWTTIGEGDGYTF. In DNA, the CDR3 is TGTGCCTGGACTACCATAGGGGAAGGAGATGGCTACACCTTC.

There are a few counts of this clonotype. The rearrangement uses TRBV7-2 and TRBJ2-5; 7 bases align to TRBD1. The CDR3 is made up of 15 amino acids. From germline, CDR1 is SGHTA and CDR2 FQGNSA. The trim removed 5 bases at V and 5 bases at J, leaving 11 bases unmatched. The CDR3 DNA reads as TGTGCCAGCAGCCCATGGGGCAGGGGGTCGGAGACCCAGTACTTC. This sequence encodes CASSPWGRGSETQYF.

This clonotype was recorded a few times. V gene TRBV20-1 combines with J gene TRBJ2-2; no definite D call. The CDR3 covers 12 residues. CDR1 is DFQATT, CDR2 SNEGSKA, per germline (reference sequence). V lost 2 bases, J lost 5 bases, and 6 bases lay in between. The CDR3 DNA sequence: TGCAGTGCTAGAAGAGAGACCGGGGAGCTGTTTTTT. Amino acid sequence: CSARRETGELFF.

This clonotype was detected only a few times. The chain employs TRBV20-1 and TRBJ1-4; D possibly corresponds to TRBD1 (5 bases). The CDR3 is 14 amino acids. V gave up 6 bases and J gave up 2 bases, with 13 bases separating them. Germline CDR1 DFQATT, CDR2 SNEGSKA (reference sequence). The CDR3 protein is CSARAGFTNEKLFF. The CDR3 nucleotides read TGCAGTGCCAGGGCCGGGTTTACTAATGAAAAACTGTTTTTT.